Given below is one T cell receptor (beta chain) in context. Germline assignment: CDR1 SGHAT and CDR2 FQDESV (reference sequence). The CDR3 is made up of 16 amino acids. Trimming shortened V by 8 bases and J by 0 bases, and 19 bases separated the two germline ends. Blood genomic DNA input for TRB amplification was about 250-550 ng. This record belongs to a study of T and B cells in COVID-19 patients. The overall study: Active-infection patients were older, median roughly 67 years, than recovered patients, median about 36 years. Critical illness requiring mechanical ventilation or extracorporeal membrane oxygenation affected about 65% of the 20 active-infection patients.

BIOMED2 TRB-A/B primer pools were used in multiplex TRB PCR. MiXCR, applied by TCRdb to the multiplex PCR reads, yields one record per CDR3 protein. The sample records 4,000 to 6,000 distinct CDR3 sequences, 25% to 35% being singletons. The sample taken for sequencing was blood. This chain connects TRBV11-1 to TRBJ1-1; D may be TRBD1 (5 bases). This TCR was recovered from a human donor with active COVID-19. The CDR3 sequence: CASSPDSFAMNTEAFF. The CDR3 nucleotides read TGTGCCAGCTCCCCTGACAGCTTTGCGATGAACACTGAAGCTTTCTTT.